These 21 T cell receptor beta chains originate from one sample sequenced in a study of PD-1 blockade in classical Hodgkin lymphoma. Each of the patients experienced relapse following autologous stem cell transplantation, and their brentuximab vedotin exposure differed. Profiled with immunoSEQ multiplex PCR; TCRdb holds only in-frame clones, not every one. The table lists about 24,000 clones, about 86% of them singletons. Specimen: peripheral blood mononuclear cells (PBMCs), collected before the second cycle of nivolumab. These receptors were collected from a human donor with classical Hodgkin lymphoma.

The chain carries TRBV6-6 and TRBJ1-6; possibly TRBD1 for D (6 bases). Germline V gene lookup returns CDR1 MNHNY and CDR2 SVGAGI (reference sequence). V dropped 6 bases and J dropped 4 bases, with 16 bases sitting between them. The CDR3 runs to 16 residues. The CDR3 DNA reads as TGTGCCAGCAGCCTGATGACAGGCCAGTATAATTCACCCCTCCACTTT. This codes for CASSLMTGQYNSPLHF.

This clone was recorded a few times. The V call is TRBV30, the J call TRBJ1-1; D gene uncertain. Trimming left V 4 bases short and J 4 bases short, with 19 bases between. The CDR3 consists of 15 residues. Germline CDR1 is GTSNPN and CDR2 is SVGIG (reference sequence). CDR3 sequence reads: CAWTSIARWGTEAFF. The CDR3 DNA sequence: TGTGCCTGGACCTCCATAGCACGGTGGGGCACTGAAGCTTTCTTT.

This clone was recorded once. The J gene is TRBJ2-5, the V gene TRBV2, with TRBD1 matching 8 bases. This CDR3 is 16 amino acids long. Germline trimming cut 4 bases from V and 2 bases from J; bases unmatched to any gene: 9. CDR1 and CDR2 from the germline V gene are SNHLY and FYNNEI. The CDR3 protein is CASSATNRGIQETQYF. CDR3 nucleotides: TGTGCCAGCAGTGCGACAAACAGGGGGATACAAGAGACCCAGTACTTC. The entire variable domain, with the rest obtained from reference TRBV2 and TRBJ2-5, is as follows: EPEVTQTPSHQVTQMGQEVILRCVPISNHLYFYWYRQILGQKVEFLVSFYNNEISEKSEIFDDQFSVERPDGSNFTLKIRSTKLEDSAMYFCASSATNRGIQETQYFGPGTRLLVL.

This clone appeared once. The chain links TRBV30 to TRBJ1-2; 7 nucleotides align to TRBD1. V lost 1 base, J lost 4 bases, and 6 bases stayed unmatched. The CDR3 spans 14 residues. Germline V gives CDR1 GTSNPN, CDR2 SVGIG (reference sequence). The CDR3 loop reads CAWSAHGTAYGYTF. CDR3 sequence (DNA): TGTGCCTGGAGTGCCCATGGGACAGCCTATGGCTACACCTTC.

The chain joins TRBV10-2 to TRBJ2-2; 10 bases map to TRBD2. Germline-derived CDR1 and CDR2 are WSHSY and SAAADI. The CDR3 is 16 amino acids. The J segment lost 1 base and the V segment lost 5 bases, leaving 4 bases of the junction unmatched. The CDR3 loop reads CASSIIAGGNTGELFF. In DNA, the CDR3 is TGCGCCAGCAGTATCATAGCGGGAGGGAACACCGGGGAGCTGTTTTTT.

This rearrangement joins TRBV28 to TRBJ2-1, with TRBD2 identical over 8 bases. The germline gives CDR1 MDHEN, CDR2 SYDVKM. This CDR3 region has 15 residues. V lost 6 bases and J lost 6; bases outside the gene matches: 10. The CDR3 region has the DNA TGTGCCAGCAGAACACCGGGACTAGACCTCAATGAGCAGTTCTTC. This sequence encodes CASRTPGLDLNEQFF.

The chain combines TRBV5-6 with TRBJ1-1, with a possible D match to TRBD1 (6 bases). CDR3 size: 15 residues. V was cut by 1 base and J by 4 bases, with 14 bases left in between. CDR1 and CDR2 from the germline V gene are SGHDT and YYEEEE. This CDR3 reads CASSLSGAGGTEAFF. CDR3 DNA: TGTGCCAGCAGCTTGTCAGGGGCTGGAGGCACTGAAGCTTTCTTT.

The chain recombines TRBV7-9 with TRBJ2-7, with D perhaps matching TRBD2 (6 bases). V was clipped by 3 bases and J by 7 bases, with 16 bases between them. The CDR3 totals 14 residues. The germline V gene encodes CDR1 SEHNR and CDR2 FQNEAQ (reference sequence). The CDR3 sequence: CASSLSWGVQEQYF. The CDR3 DNA follows: TGTGCCAGCAGCTTGAGTTGGGGGGTTCAGGAGCAGTACTTC.

The chain joins TRBV2 to TRBJ2-5, with 12 bases matching TRBD2. The length of the CDR3 is 17 residues. Germline CDR1 reads SNHLY; CDR2 reads FYNNEI. V gave up 5 bases and J gave up 6 bases; unmatched junction bases: 13. CDR3 loop: CASSLLAGGTISKTQYF. DNA of the CDR3: TGTGCCAGCAGTTTACTAGCGGGAGGCACGATTAGCAAGACCCAGTACTTC.

This chain uses TRBV7-3 with TRBJ2-1, with 8 bases identical to TRBD1. This CDR3 region has 15 residues. With V trimmed by 3 bases and J by 5 bases, 6 bases remained unmatched. Germline CDR1 and CDR2: SGHTA and FQGTGA. In DNA, the CDR3 is TGTGCCAGCAGCTTGTCCGGGACAGGCCACAATGAGCAGTTCTTC. This codes for CASSLSGTGHNEQFF.

This clone has just one count. The chain links TRBV2 to TRBJ2-7; 7 bases line up with TRBD2. This CDR3 contains 13 residues. Losses at the gene ends were 3 bases for V and 4 bases for J; bases not matched to a gene: 3. Germline values: CDR1 SNHLY, CDR2 FYNNEI. CDR3: CASSDSGRYEQYF. The CDR3 region has the DNA TGTGCCAGCAGTGATTCCGGGAGGTACGAGCAGTACTTC.

This clone qualifies as medium-sized (0.01 to 0.1%). DNA of the CDR3: TGTGCCAGCAGCCGACAGAGCTCTGGAAACACCATATATTTT. Encoded protein: CASSRQSSGNTIYF. The J gene is TRBJ1-3, the V gene TRBV13; D perhaps matches TRBD1 (5 bases). V was trimmed by 5 bases and J by 0 bases, leaving 8 bases between them. The CDR3 totals 14 residues. Germline assignment: CDR1 PRHDT and CDR2 FYEKMQ (reference sequence).

V gene TRBV7-6 combines with J gene TRBJ2-5, with 11 bases fitting TRBD2. This CDR3 is 16 amino acids long. V shed 6 bases, J shed 1 base, and the junction held 7 bases outside the gene matches. CDR1 and CDR2 from the germline V gene are SGHVS and FNYEAQ. CDR3: CASRSSSGRTQETQYF. The CDR3 coding sequence is TGTGCCAGCAGGTCTTCTAGCGGGAGGACCCAAGAGACCCAGTACTTC. The full variable domain, rest sourced from reference TRBV7-6 and TRBJ2-5, is GAGVSQSPRYKVTKRGQDVALRCDPISGHVSLYWYRQALGQGPEFLTYFNYEAQQDKSGLPNDRFSAERPEGSISTLTIQRTEQRDSAMYRCASRSSSGRTQETQYFGPGTRLLVL.

This chain uses TRBV9 with TRBJ2-3, with a weak D call TRBD1 (7 bases). V shed 1 base and J shed 2 bases, with 11 bases lying between them. Germline V gene sequence: CDR1 SGDLS, CDR2 YYNGEE. The CDR3 totals 15 residues. The CDR3 coding sequence is TGTGCCAGCAGCGTACAGGGGGGCTACACAGATACGCAGTATTTT. Its protein product is CASSVQGGYTDTQYF. The full variable domain, in which reference TRBV9 and TRBJ2-3 provide the parts outside the CDR3, is DSGVTQTPKHLITATGQRVTLRCSPRSGDLSVYWYQQSLDQGLQFLIQYYNGEERAKGNILERFSAQQFPDLHSELNLSSLELGDSALYFCASSVQGGYTDTQYFGPGTRLTVL.

The chain joins TRBV18 to TRBJ2-2, with 7 bases fitting TRBD1. J lost 4 bases, V lost 3 bases, and 8 bases had no gene match. CDR1 is KGHSH and CDR2 is LQKENI in the germline V gene. The CDR3 contains 16 residues. CDR3 loop: CASSPMGQTITGELFF. CDR3 bases: TGTGCCAGCTCACCTATGGGACAGACCATCACCGGGGAGCTGTTTTTT.

The chain recombines TRBV19 with TRBJ2-4, with a tentative D call TRBD1 (7 bases). The ends were cut back, 9 bases at V and 8 bases at J, with 23 bases in the middle. The CDR3 sequence is 15 residues long. Germline CDR1 LNHDA, CDR2 SQIVND (reference sequence). The CDR3 loop is CASKEGGARRDIQYF. In nucleotides, the CDR3 is TGTGCCAGCAAAGAAGGGGGCGCGAGGAGGGACATTCAGTACTTC.

The chain is built from TRBV6-5 and TRBJ2-7; TRBD1 matches at 12 bases. From germline, CDR1 is MNHEY and CDR2 SVGAGI. The CDR3 is 15 residues long. V lost 6 bases and J lost 3; bases outside the gene matches: 6. Here the CDR3 DNA reads TGTGCCAGCAGACCCGGGACAGGGGGCCGCTACGAGCAGTACTTC. Amino acids: CASRPGTGGRYEQYF.

This clone was found once. The chain combines TRBV5-1 with TRBJ2-7; a possible D gene is TRBD2 (6 bases). Trimming cost V 4 bases and J 0 bases, with 11 bases left between them. The CDR3 has 14 amino acids. Germline V lookup: CDR1 SGHRS, CDR2 YFSETQ. CDR3 sequence: CASSGGLSSYEQYF. The CDR3 nucleotides read TGCGCCAGCAGCGGGGGACTCAGCTCCTACGAGCAGTACTTC.

The chain carries TRBV5-4 and TRBJ2-1, with 10 bases fitting TRBD1. Per germline, CDR1 SGHNT and CDR2 YYREEE (reference sequence). Unmatched junction bases numbered 7, after V lost 5 bases and J lost 5 bases. The CDR3 covers 15 residues. The CDR3 DNA reads as TGTGCCAGCAGTTTTAGACAGGGGGCGAACAATGAGCAGTTCTTC. Amino acids: CASSFRQGANNEQFF.

The V gene is TRBV4-1, the J gene TRBJ2-2; no clear D. The CDR3 covers 14 residues. In germline, CDR1 is MGHRA, CDR2 YSYEKL. Trimming took off 0 bases at V and 6 bases at J, with 8 bases between the two ends. CDR3 bases: TGCGCCAGCAGCCAAGATGCGTGGGCCGGGGAGCTGTTTTTT. Amino acids: CASSQDAWAGELFF.

The chain has TRBV30 and TRBJ2-3; D perhaps matches TRBD2 (6 bases). The CDR3 spans 15 residues. The germline CDR1 and CDR2 sequences are GTSNPN and SVGIG (reference sequence). V was trimmed by 0 bases and J by 1 base, leaving 11 bases between them. In DNA, the CDR3 is TGTGCCTGGAGTGTATACGGCGGGGGCACAGATACGCAGTATTTT. The encoded protein is CAWSVYGGGTDTQYF.